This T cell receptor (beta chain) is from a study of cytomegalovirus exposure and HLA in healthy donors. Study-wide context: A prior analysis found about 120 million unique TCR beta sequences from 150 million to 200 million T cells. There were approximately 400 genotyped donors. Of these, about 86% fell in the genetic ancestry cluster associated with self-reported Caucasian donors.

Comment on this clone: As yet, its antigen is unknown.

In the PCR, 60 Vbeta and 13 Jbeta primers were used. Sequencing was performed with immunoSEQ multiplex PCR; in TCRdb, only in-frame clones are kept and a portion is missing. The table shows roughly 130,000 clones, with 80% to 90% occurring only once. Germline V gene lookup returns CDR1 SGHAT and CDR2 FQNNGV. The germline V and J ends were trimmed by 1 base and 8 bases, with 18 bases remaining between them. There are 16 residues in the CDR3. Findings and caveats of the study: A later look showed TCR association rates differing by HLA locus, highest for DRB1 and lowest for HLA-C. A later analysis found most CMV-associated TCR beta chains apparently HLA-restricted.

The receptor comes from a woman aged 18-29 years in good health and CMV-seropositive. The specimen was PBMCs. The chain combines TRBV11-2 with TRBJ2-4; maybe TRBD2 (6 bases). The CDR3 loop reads CASSLGRGRNFYIQYF. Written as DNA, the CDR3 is TGTGCCAGCAGCTTAGGTCGGGGGAGGAATTTCTACATTCAGTACTTC. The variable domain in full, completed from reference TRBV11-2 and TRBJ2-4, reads EAGVAQSPRYKIIEKRQSVAFWCNPISGHATLYWYQQILGQGPKLLIQFQNNGVVDDSQLPKDRFSAERLKGVDSTLKIQPAKLEDSAVYLCASSLGRGRNFYIQYFGAGTRLSVL.